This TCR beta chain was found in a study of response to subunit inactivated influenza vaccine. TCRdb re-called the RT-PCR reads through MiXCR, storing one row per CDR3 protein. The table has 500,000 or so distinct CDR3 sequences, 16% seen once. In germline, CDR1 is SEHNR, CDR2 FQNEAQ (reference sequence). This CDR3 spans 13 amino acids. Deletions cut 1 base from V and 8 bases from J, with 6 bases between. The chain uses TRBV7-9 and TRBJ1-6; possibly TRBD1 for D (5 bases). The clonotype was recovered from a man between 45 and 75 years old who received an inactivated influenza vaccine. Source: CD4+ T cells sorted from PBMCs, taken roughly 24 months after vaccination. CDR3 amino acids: CASSLEGDSPLHF. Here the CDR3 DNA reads TGTGCCAGCAGCTTAGAAGGGGATTCACCCCTCCACTTT.